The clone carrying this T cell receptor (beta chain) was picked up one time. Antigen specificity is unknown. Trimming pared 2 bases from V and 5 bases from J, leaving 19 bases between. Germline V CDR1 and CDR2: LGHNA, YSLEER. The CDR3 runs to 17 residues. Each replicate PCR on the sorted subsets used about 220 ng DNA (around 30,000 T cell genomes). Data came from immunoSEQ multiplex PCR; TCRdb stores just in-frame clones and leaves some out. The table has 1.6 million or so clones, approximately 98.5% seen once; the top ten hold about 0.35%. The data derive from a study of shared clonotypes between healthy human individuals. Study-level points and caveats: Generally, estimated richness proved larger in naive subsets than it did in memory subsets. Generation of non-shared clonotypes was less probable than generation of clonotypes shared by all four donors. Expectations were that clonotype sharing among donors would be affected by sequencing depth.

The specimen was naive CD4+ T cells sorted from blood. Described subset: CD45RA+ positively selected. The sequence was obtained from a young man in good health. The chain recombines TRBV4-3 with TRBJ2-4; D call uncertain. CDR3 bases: TGCGCCAGCAGCCAACGACTCCTAGGTGGAGTCGAAAACATTCAGTACTTC. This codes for CASSQRLLGGVENIQYF.